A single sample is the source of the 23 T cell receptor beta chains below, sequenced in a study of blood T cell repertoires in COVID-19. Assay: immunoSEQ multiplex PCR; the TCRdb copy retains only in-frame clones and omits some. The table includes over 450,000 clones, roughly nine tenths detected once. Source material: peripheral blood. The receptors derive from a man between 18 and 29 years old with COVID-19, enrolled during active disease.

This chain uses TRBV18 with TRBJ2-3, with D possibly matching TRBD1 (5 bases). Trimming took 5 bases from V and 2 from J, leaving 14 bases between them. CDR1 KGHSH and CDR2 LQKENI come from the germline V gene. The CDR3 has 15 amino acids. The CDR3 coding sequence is TGTGCCAGCTCAGTCGACGTGGGGCCCACAGATACGCAGTATTTT. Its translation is CASSVDVGPTDTQYF.

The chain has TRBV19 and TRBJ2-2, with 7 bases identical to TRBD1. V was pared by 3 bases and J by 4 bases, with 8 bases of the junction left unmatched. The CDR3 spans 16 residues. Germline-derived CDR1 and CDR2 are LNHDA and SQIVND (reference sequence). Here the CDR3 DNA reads TGTGCCAGTAGTATTTTGAGGGGGCCGGGCACCGGGGAGCTGTTTTTT. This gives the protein CASSILRGPGTGELFF.

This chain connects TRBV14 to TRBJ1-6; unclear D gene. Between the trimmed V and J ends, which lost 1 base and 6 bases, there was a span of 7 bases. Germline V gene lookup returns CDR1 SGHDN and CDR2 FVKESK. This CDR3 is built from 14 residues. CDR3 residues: CASSQVRANSPLHF. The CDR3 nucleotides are TGTGCCAGCAGCCAAGTAAGAGCTAATTCACCCCTCCACTTT.

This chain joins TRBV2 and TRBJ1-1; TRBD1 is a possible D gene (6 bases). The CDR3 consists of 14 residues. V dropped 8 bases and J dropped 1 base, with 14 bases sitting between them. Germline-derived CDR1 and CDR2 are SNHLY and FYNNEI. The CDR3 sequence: CASLPWGRNTEAFF. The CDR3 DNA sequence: TGTGCCAGCTTACCTTGGGGGCGGAACACTGAAGCTTTCTTT.

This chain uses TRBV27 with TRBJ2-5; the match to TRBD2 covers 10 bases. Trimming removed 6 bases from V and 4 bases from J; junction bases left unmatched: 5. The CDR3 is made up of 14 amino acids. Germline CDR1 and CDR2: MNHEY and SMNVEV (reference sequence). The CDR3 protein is CASREAGGRETQYF. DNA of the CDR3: TGTGCCAGCAGGGAAGCGGGGGGGAGAGAGACCCAGTACTTC.

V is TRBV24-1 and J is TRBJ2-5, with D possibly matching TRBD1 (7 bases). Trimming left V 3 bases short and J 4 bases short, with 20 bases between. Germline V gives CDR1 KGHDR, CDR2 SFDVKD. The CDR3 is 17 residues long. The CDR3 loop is CATSDPFGQDGGETQYF. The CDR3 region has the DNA TGTGCCACCAGTGATCCCTTTGGACAGGACGGGGGAGAGACCCAGTACTTC.

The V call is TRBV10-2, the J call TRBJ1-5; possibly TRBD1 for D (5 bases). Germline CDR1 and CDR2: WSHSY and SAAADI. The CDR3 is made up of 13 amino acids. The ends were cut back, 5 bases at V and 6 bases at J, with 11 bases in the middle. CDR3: CASSSPDTQPQHF. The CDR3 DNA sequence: TGCGCCAGCAGTTCCCCGGACACTCAGCCCCAGCATTTT.

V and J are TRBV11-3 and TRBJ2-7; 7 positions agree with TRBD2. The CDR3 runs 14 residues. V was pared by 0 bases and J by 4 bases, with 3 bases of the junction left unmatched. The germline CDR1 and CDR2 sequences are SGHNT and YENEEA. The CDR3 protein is CASSLDAGAYEQYF. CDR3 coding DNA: TGTGCCAGCAGCTTAGACGCGGGAGCATACGAGCAGTACTTC.

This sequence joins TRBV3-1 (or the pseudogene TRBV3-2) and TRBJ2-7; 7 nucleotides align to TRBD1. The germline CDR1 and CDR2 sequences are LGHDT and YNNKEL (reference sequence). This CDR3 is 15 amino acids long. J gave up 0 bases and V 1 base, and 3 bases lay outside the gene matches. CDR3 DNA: TGTGCCAGCAGCCAAGTTTGGGACAGCTCCTACGAGCAGTACTTC. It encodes CASSQVWDSSYEQYF.

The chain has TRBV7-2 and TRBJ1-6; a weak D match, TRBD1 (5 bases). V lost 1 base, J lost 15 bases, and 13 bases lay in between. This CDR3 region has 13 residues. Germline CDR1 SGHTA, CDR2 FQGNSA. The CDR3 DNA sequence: TGTGCCAGCAGCTTAGAGGGGCGGCGACGCCTCCACTTT. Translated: CASSLEGRRRLHF. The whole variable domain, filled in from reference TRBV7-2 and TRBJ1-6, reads GAGVSQSPSNKVTEKGKDVELRCDPISGHTALYWYRQSLGQGLEFLIYFQGNSAPDKSGLPSDRFSAERTGGSVSTLTIQRTQQEDSAVYLCASSLEGRRRLHFGNGTRLTVT.

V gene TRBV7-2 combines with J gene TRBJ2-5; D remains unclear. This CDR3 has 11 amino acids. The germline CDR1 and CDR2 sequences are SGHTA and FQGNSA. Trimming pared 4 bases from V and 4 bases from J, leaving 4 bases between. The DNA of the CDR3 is TGTGCCAGCAGCTGGCTAGAGACCCAGTACTTC. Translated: CASSWLETQYF.

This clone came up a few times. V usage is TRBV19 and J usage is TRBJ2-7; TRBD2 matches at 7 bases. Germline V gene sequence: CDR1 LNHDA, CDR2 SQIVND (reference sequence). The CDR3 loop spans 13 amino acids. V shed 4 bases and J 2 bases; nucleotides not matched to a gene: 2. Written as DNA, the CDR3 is TGTGCCAGTAGTACTAGCGGCACCTACGAGCAGTACTTC. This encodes CASSTSGTYEQYF. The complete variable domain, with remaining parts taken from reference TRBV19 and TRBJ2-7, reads DGGITQSPKYLFRKEGQNVTLSCEQNLNHDAMYWYRQDPGQGLRLIYYSQIVNDFQKGDIAEGYSVSREKKESFPLTVTSAQKNPTAFYLCASSTSGTYEQYFGPGTRLTVT.

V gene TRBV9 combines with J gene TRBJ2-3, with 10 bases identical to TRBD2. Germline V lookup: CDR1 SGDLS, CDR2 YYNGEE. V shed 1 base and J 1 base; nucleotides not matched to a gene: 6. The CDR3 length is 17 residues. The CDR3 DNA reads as TGTGCCAGCAGCGTAATACCCCTAGCGGGGGGCACAGATACGCAGTATTTT. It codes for CASSVIPLAGGTDTQYF.

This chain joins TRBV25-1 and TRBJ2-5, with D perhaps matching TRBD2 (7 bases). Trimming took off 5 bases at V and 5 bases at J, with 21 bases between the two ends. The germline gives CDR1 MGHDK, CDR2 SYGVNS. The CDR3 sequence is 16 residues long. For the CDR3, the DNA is TGTGCCAGCAGTCCAATCATAGGGGGGGCGGAGGAGACCCAGTACTTC. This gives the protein CASSPIIGGAEETQYF. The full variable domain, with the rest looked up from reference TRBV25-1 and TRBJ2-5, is EADIYQTPRYLVIGTGKKITLECSQTMGHDKMYWYQQDPGMELHLIHYSYGVNSTEKGDLSSESTVSRIRTEHFPLTLESARPSHTSQYLCASSPIIGGAEETQYFGPGTRLLVL.

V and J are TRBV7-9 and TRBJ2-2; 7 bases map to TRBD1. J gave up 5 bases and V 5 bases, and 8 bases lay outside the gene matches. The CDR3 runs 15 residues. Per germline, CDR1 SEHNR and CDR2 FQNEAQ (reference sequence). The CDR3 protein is CASSLNRGETGELFF. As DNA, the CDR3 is TGTGCCAGCAGCCTCAACAGGGGTGAGACCGGGGAGCTGTTTTTT.

The CDR3 region is CASSYQREGGYTF. CDR3 nucleotide sequence: TGTGCCAGCAGCTACCAGAGGGAGGGTGGCTACACCTTC. The chain has TRBV11-2 and TRBJ1-2, with D unresolved. There are 13 residues in the CDR3. V lost 4 bases, J lost 7 bases, and 13 bases lay in between. Germline V gene lookup returns CDR1 SGHAT and CDR2 FQNNGV. Filled out from reference TRBV11-2 and TRBJ1-2, the complete variable domain reads EAGVAQSPRYKIIEKRQSVAFWCNPISGHATLYWYQQILGQGPKLLIQFQNNGVVDDSQLPKDRFSAERLKGVDSTLKIQPAKLEDSAVYLCASSYQREGGYTFGSGTRLTVV.

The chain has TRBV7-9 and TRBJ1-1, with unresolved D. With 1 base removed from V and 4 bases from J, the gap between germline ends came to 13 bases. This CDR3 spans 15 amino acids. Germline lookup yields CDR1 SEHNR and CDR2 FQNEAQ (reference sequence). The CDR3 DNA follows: TGTGCCAGCAGCTTAGTTGTGGGTGCGGGCACTGAAGCTTTCTTT. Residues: CASSLVVGAGTEAFF.

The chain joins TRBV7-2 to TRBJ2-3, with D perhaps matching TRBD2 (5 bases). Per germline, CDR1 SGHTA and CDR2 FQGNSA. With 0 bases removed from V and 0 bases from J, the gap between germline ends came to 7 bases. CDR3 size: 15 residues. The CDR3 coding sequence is TGTGCCAGCAGCTTAGCGCGGGCTAGCACAGATACGCAGTATTTT. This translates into CASSLARASTDTQYF. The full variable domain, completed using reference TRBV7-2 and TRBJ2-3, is GAGVSQSPSNKVTEKGKDVELRCDPISGHTALYWYRQSLGQGLEFLIYFQGNSAPDKSGLPSDRFSAERTGGSVSTLTIQRTQQEDSAVYLCASSLARASTDTQYFGPGTRLTVL.

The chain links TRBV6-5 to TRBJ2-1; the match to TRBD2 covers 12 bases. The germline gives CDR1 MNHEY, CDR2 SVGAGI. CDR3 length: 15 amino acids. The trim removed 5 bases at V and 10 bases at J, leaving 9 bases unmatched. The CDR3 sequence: CASSHLAGGPGEQFF. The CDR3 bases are TGTGCCAGCAGTCATCTAGCGGGAGGGCCAGGAGAGCAGTTCTTC.

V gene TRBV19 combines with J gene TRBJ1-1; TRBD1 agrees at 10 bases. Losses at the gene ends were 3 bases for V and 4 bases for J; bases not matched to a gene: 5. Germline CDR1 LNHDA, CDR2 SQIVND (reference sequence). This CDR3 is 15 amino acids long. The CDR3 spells CASSMKTGGVTEAFF. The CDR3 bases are TGTGCCAGTAGTATGAAGACAGGGGGCGTCACTGAAGCTTTCTTT.

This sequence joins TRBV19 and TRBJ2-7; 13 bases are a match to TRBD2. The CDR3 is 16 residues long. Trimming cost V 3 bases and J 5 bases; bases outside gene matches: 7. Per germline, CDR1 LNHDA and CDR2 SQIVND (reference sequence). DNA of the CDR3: TGTGCCAGTAGTATCCGGAGGACTAGCGGGAGTAACGAGCAGTACTTC. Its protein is CASSIRRTSGSNEQYF.

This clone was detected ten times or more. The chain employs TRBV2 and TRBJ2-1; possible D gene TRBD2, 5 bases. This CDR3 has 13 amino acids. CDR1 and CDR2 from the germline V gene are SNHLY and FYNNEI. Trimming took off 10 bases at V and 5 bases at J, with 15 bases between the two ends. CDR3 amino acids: CATRWLGDNEQFF. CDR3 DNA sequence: TGTGCCACACGGTGGCTCGGGGACAATGAGCAGTTCTTC.

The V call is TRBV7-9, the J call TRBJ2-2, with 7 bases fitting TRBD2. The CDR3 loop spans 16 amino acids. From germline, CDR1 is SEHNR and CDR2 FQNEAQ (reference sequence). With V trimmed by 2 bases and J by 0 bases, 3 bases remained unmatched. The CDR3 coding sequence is TGTGCCAGCAGCTTACCCGGGACTACGAACACCGGGGAGCTGTTTTTT. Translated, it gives CASSLPGTTNTGELFF.